Listed below are T cell receptor beta chains from one sample, sequenced in a study of blood T cell repertoires in COVID-19. The method was immunoSEQ multiplex PCR; TCRdb's version includes in-frame clones alone and lacks a portion of them. Here the sample spans 50,000 to 85,000 clones, roughly 82% being singletons. Sample: peripheral blood. The origin of the receptors is a man aged 55 to 70 with acute or convalescent COVID-19. CDR3s include the opening cysteine and the closing phenylalanine or tryptophan. D genes are given only for firm matches. Clone size appears in some rows only: once, few, many, or a class for an expanded clone.

J gene | D gene | clone size | V gene | CDR3 length | CDR3 protein | CDR3 DNA
TRBJ2-5 | - | once | TRBV6-2/TRBV6-3 | 15 | CASSLNRVRLETQYF | TGTGCCAGCAGTCTTAACAGGGTCCGACTGGAGACCCAGTACTTC
TRBJ1-2 | - | - | TRBV6-5 | 13 | CASSYRGIGGYTF | TGTGCCAGCAGTTACAGAGGGATCGGTGGCTACACCTTC
TRBJ2-3 | TRBD1 | - | TRBV10-3 | 14 | CAGRTGEITDTQYF | TGTGCCGGCAGGACAGGGGAGATCACAGATACGCAGTATTTT
TRBJ2-1 | TRBD2 | - | TRBV27 | 15 | CASIPRLAAHNEQFF | TGTGCCAGCATACCCCGACTAGCGGCCCACAATGAGCAGTTCTTC
TRBJ2-1 | - | - | TRBV3-1/TRBV3-2 | 17 | CASSQVGIRSSYNEQFF | TGTGCCAGCAGCCAAGTTGGTATCAGAAGCTCCTACAATGAGCAGTTCTTC
TRBJ1-6 | - | - | TRBV3-1/TRBV3-2 | 13 | CASSQTGSSPLHF | TGTGCCAGCAGCCAAACAGGGAGTTCACCCCTCCACTTT
TRBJ2-5 | TRBD2 | - | TRBV6-2/TRBV6-3 | 13 | CASSPTGGGTQYF | TGTGCCAGCAGTCCAACCGGGGGGGGGACCCAGTACTTC
TRBJ1-3 | - | - | TRBV30 | 13 | CAWSVVSGNTIYF | TGTGCCTGGAGTGTCGTCTCTGGAAACACCATATATTTT
TRBJ2-6 | TRBD1 | - | TRBV7-2 | 16 | CASSQDRASGANVLTF | TGTGCCAGCAGCCAAGACAGGGCCTCTGGGGCCAACGTCCTGACTTTC
TRBJ1-2 | - | - | TRBV19 | 16 | CATTPPGQVMSYGYTF | TGTGCCACTACCCCCCCAGGACAAGTTATGTCCTATGGCTACACCTTC
TRBJ2-5 | TRBD1 | - | TRBV3-1/TRBV3-2 | 15 | CASSLDRGRQETQYF | TGTGCCAGCAGCCTCGACAGGGGGCGTCAAGAGACCCAGTACTTC
TRBJ1-4 | - | - | TRBV12-5 | 16 | CASGLVVGADLEKLFF | TGTGCTAGTGGTTTGGTAGTCGGAGCCGACCTTGAAAAACTGTTTTTT
TRBJ2-3 | TRBD2 | - | TRBV20-1 | 13 | CSASSSGGDTQYF | TGCAGTGCTAGTTCGAGCGGGGGAGATACGCAGTATTTT
TRBJ2-2 | TRBD1 | - | TRBV5-4 | 15 | CASSLRQGANGELFF | TGTGCCAGCAGCTTAAGACAGGGGGCAAACGGGGAGCTGTTTTTT
TRBJ1-2 | - | - | TRBV15 | 14 | CATSSDRPIDGYTF | TGTGCCACCAGCAGCGACAGGCCGATTGATGGCTACACCTTC
TRBJ1-6 | TRBD1 | - | TRBV5-6 | 14 | CASIRQGFNSPLHF | TGTGCCAGCATTAGACAGGGATTCAATTCACCCCTCCACTTT
TRBJ2-1 | - | - | TRBV19 | 15 | CASTHGGTVYNEQFF | TGTGCCAGTACGCATGGCGGGACGGTCTACAATGAGCAGTTCTTC
TRBJ1-6 | - | - | TRBV7-8 | 14 | CASSSAQGNSPLHF | TGTGCCAGCAGCTCTGCTCAGGGGAATTCACCCCTCCACTTT
TRBJ2-7 | TRBD1 | - | TRBV27 | 14 | CASSPRGRTYEQYF | TGTGCCAGCAGCCCCAGGGGGAGAACCTACGAGCAGTACTTC
TRBJ1-4 | TRBD1 | - | TRBV7-9 | 15 | CASSSGQPTNEKLFF | TGTGCCAGCAGCTCGGGACAGCCAACTAATGAAAAACTGTTTTTT
TRBJ2-5 | TRBD2 | - | TRBV5-4 | 16 | CASSLKRGGADETQYF | TGTGCCAGCAGCTTGAAGCGCGGGGGGGCCGATGAGACCCAGTACTTC
TRBJ2-1 | TRBD2 | - | TRBV4-1 | 19 | CASSQGSGLAGASYNEQFF | TGCGCCAGCAGCCAAGGGTCGGGACTAGCGGGGGCCAGCTACAATGAGCAGTTCTTC
TRBJ2-6 | TRBD1 | - | TRBV29-1 | 16 | CSVTDRAISGANVLTF | TGCAGCGTTACGGACAGGGCAATCTCTGGGGCCAACGTCCTGACTTTC
TRBJ2-2 | TRBD2 | - | TRBV7-2 | 15 | CASSSTSGLDGELFF | TGTGCCAGCAGCTCTACTAGCGGGTTGGACGGGGAGCTGTTTTTT
TRBJ1-3 | TRBD1 | - | TRBV4-2 | 16 | CASSQWTGASGNTIYF | TGTGCCAGCAGCCAGTGGACAGGGGCCTCTGGAAACACCATATATTTT
TRBJ2-3 | TRBD2 | - | TRBV19 | 16 | CASSPTSGGALDTQYF | TGTGCCAGTAGCCCCACTAGCGGGGGGGCCCTAGATACGCAGTATTTT
TRBJ2-2 | - | once | TRBV5-1 | 15 | CASSMRAQNTGELFF | TGCGCCAGCAGTATGCGGGCACAGAACACCGGGGAGCTGTTTTTT
TRBJ2-7 | TRBD1 | few | TRBV5-4 | 17 | CASSPMVDRANSYEQYF | TGTGCCAGCAGCCCCATGGTGGACAGGGCCAACTCCTACGAGCAGTACTTC
TRBJ1-3 | - | - | TRBV10-3 | 18 | CAISEGIFLTGSGNTIYF | TGTGCCATCAGTGAGGGAATTTTCTTGACGGGCTCTGGAAACACCATATATTTT
TRBJ1-1 | - | - | TRBV5-4 | 16 | CASSLGGARMNTEAFF | TGTGCCAGCAGCTTGGGGGGAGCCCGTATGAACACTGAAGCTTTCTTT
TRBJ1-4 | - | - | TRBV6-5 | 14 | CASKNRETNEKLFF | TGTGCCAGCAAAAACAGGGAGACTAATGAAAAACTGTTTTTT
TRBJ2-5 | TRBD1 | - | TRBV27 | 15 | CASSSNPDRVETQYF | TGTGCCAGCAGTTCGAACCCCGACAGGGTAGAGACCCAGTACTTC
TRBJ1-2 | TRBD1 | few | TRBV6-5 | 16 | CASSYSRTGGGYGYTF | TGTGCCAGCAGTTACTCACGGACAGGGGGAGGATATGGCTACACCTTC
TRBJ2-5 | TRBD1 | - | TRBV6-6 | 14 | CASSLDRVSETQYF | TGTGCCAGCAGTTTGGACAGGGTATCAGAGACCCAGTACTTC
TRBJ2-7 | - | - | TRBV6-1 | 11 | CASSEFIEQYF | TGTGCCAGCAGTGAGTTCATCGAGCAGTACTTC
TRBJ1-1 | - | - | TRBV6-5 | 13 | CASSRTLNTEAFF | TGTGCCAGCAGTAGGACACTGAACACTGAAGCTTTCTTT
TRBJ2-5 | TRBD2 | once | TRBV11-2 | 15 | CASSLYSGGEETQYF | TGTGCCAGCAGCTTATATAGCGGGGGGGAAGAGACCCAGTACTTC
TRBJ1-1 | TRBD1 | - | TRBV7-9 | 14 | CASSLGQGNTEAFF | TGTGCCAGCAGCTTAGGACAGGGGAACACTGAAGCTTTCTTT
TRBJ2-3 | - | - | TRBV1 | 19 | CTSSRPGNRLAGWADTQYF | TGCACCAGCAGCCGCCCGGGGAACAGACTAGCGGGTTGGGCAGATACGCAGTATTTT
TRBJ1-1 | TRBD1 | - | TRBV5-1 | 16 | CASSLAGGQGQSGAFF | TGCGCCAGCAGCTTGGCCGGGGGACAGGGGCAATCGGGGGCTTTCTTT
TRBJ2-5 | - | - | TRBV6-5 | 15 | CASSYPGNDGETQYF | TGTGCCAGCAGTTACCCAGGGAACGATGGGGAGACCCAGTACTTC
TRBJ1-4 | - | - | TRBV2 | 15 | CASNLDRATNEKLFF | TGTGCCAGCAATCTTGATCGGGCAACTAATGAAAAACTGTTTTTT
TRBJ1-3 | - | - | TRBV4-3 | 17 | CASSPTGTSSSGNTIYF | TGCGCCAGCAGCCCAACCGGGACTAGCAGCTCTGGAAACACCATATATTTT
TRBJ1-1 | TRBD1 | - | TRBV14 | 13 | CASSRTGSTEAFF | TGTGCCAGCAGCCGGACAGGGAGCACTGAAGCTTTCTTT
TRBJ1-2 | - | few | TRBV7-2 | 14 | CASSLEVTGHGYTF | TGTGCCAGCAGCTTAGAAGTGACGGGTCATGGCTACACCTTC
TRBJ2-6 | TRBD2 | - | TRBV11-2 | 18 | CASSSGLALTRGANVLTF | TGTGCCAGCAGCTCGGGACTAGCCTTAACTCGCGGGGCCAACGTCCTGACTTTC
TRBJ2-3 | - | - | TRBV4-3 | 14 | CASSQVRDTDTQYF | TGCGCCAGCAGCCAAGTTCGCGACACAGATACGCAGTATTTT
TRBJ2-5 | TRBD1 | - | TRBV27 | 13 | CASSWTGLETQYF | TGTGCCAGCAGCTGGACAGGATTAGAGACCCAGTACTTC
TRBJ1-6 | TRBD1 | few | TRBV6-1 | 16 | CASSASPGQDNSPLHF | TGTGCCAGCAGTGCATCCCCGGGACAGGATAATTCACCCCTCCACTTT
TRBJ2-3 | - | - | TRBV13 | 15 | CASSLRLGVSNTQYF | TGTGCCAGCAGCTTAAGACTAGGGGTTTCAAATACGCAGTATTTT
TRBJ2-5 | TRBD2 | - | TRBV14 | 16 | CASSPGLAGYQETQYF | TGTGCCAGCAGCCCGGGACTAGCGGGGTACCAAGAGACCCAGTACTTC
TRBJ1-4 | - | - | TRBV18 | 16 | CASSPRQESGNEKLFF | TGTGCCAGCTCACCCAGACAGGAATCGGGTAATGAAAAACTGTTTTTT